Here is one TCR beta chain with its context. This clone has a handful of counts. Its antigen is still unknown. No much larger clone is present one base from it, and per-base qualities are unavailable. This entry belongs to a study of beta chain features in type 1 diabetes listed by TCRdb under 2018. Study-wide context: Patients and healthy donors did not differ in mean age, gender distribution, total cell number or subset yield. Across all samples, fewer than 130 million sorted cells were examined, and cell number per subset correlated strongly with RNA yield. The study compared the TCRB repertoires of sorted circulating CD4+ T cell subsets in recently diagnosed type 1 diabetes patients with those in matched healthy donors. Naive and central memory subsets were obtained from all 28 donors, but regulatory and stem cell-like memory subsets were isolated from only 8 patients and roughly 8 healthy donors. The study at large found these results: HLA sub-analyses involved small numbers of individuals, so any influence of HLA type on TCRB rearrangement remained unresolved. Naive, central memory and regulatory TCRB repertoires appeared more similar among patients than among healthy donors. Type 1 diabetes patients showed a moderate but significant shortening of TCRB CDR3 length in all four CD4+ subsets. Patients with type 1 diabetes made fewer insertions and deleted more nucleotides at VDJ recombination sites, implying thymic rearrangement abnormalities. PCR might favor shorter templates, but patient and control samples were amplified and corrected together, so any skew would affect both groups equally. Because cDNA rather than genomic DNA was sequenced, highly expressing activated cells could have been over-represented, although no difference in activation and CD3 levels was found between groups.

The entire amount of isolated RNA was reverse transcribed using the High Capacity cDNA Reverse Transcription Kit, so the sequenced TCRB transcripts were expressed ones. Naive, central memory and regulatory T cell samples underwent deep immunoSEQ sequencing, averaging around 3.6 million total reads per sample. Sorted cells were lysed in RLT buffer, and RNA was extracted using DNase-treated RNeasy Micro or Mini kits according to cell number. To prevent cross-contamination, each cell subset was processed individually, whereas patient and healthy donor samples were processed jointly. The immunoSEQ multiplex PCR was used to amplify TCRB sequences from cDNA, yielding 87-bp fragments that span the CDR3 region. The amplicons were sequenced using the Illumina HiSeq platform. In the authors' own workflow: PCR bias was corrected computationally using synthetic template baselines, and reads within Hamming distance 2 were collapsed, with unmergeable singletons discarded. Reads were aligned to IMGT to assign V, D and J genes, CDR3 length, and insertions or deletions at six rearrangement sites. Within each subset, clonotype counts were normalized to the number of sorted cells before true diversity and Gini coefficients were calculated with the tcR R package. Repertoire sharing was quantified using the overlap coefficient calculated on TCRB nucleotide sequences. This is the immuneACCESS table as TCRdb keeps it, with only in-frame sequences that have V and J called. A part of the clones is gone; compared with another copy, unresolved V genes explain less than half, and the rest is unexplained. The V and J calls and clone size were taken over from that table, and D and trimming were inferred from the DNA. Counted in this sample were roughly 150,000 clones; 8.5% to 14% of them appeared once. About 2% of the sample comes from the top ten.

Each donor gave one peripheral blood draw, averaging approximately 120 mL, which was collected into heparinised tubes. Using a panel that included CD45RO, CCR7, CD25, CD127, CD95 and CD27, naive, central memory, regulatory and stem cell-like memory CD4+ T cells were sorted on a BD FACSAria II. Every sorted population had a purity above 95%. PBMCs were separated immediately by Lymphoprep density gradient centrifugation and were stained directly, without being cultured. Samples were stained and sorted in pairs, with one healthy donor and one patient per experiment, so that batch effects were minimized. The sample was central memory CD4+ T cells from blood. The TCR sequence derives from a young man in good health.

The nucleotides are TGTGCCAGCGCGTCCCCCACAGGGCTAGCGGAGACAAGCACAGATACGCAGTATTTT. Translation gives CASASPTGLAETSTDTQYF. This chain is built from TRBV21-1 and TRBJ2-3; the DNA was not used to check the table's D call, TRBD2. TRBV21-1 is a pseudogene segment. The CDR3 spans 19 residues, from the cysteine through the phenylalanine. Solely the CDR3 DNA is kept, with 57 bases framed from the first base.